This TCR beta chain came from a study of shared clonotypes between healthy human individuals. CDR1 is SEHNR, CDR2 FQNEAQ, per germline (reference sequence). The V gene lost 1 base and the J gene lost 7 bases, with 7 bases spanning the gap. The length of the CDR3 is 12 residues. This clone occurred a few times. The sample has other DNA sequences that encode this CDR3 too. Assay used: immunoSEQ multiplex PCR; TCRdb lists only in-frame clones, some missing. The sample holds about 2.4 million clones, approximately 93% seen once. The rearrangement joins TRBV7-9 to TRBJ1-1; D is possibly TRBD1 (5 bases). Material for sequencing was naive CD4+ T cells from PBMCs. Subset: CD45RA+ positively selected. This TCR came from a man aged 18 to 30 in good health. Some clones in this sample may be carry-over from other donors' samples. The CDR3 DNA reads TGTGCCAGCAGCTTAGGGCAGGGTGAAGCTTTCTTT. This gives the protein CASSLGQGEAFF. Using reference TRBV7-9 and TRBJ1-1 for the parts outside the CDR3, the full variable domain is DTGVSQNPRHKITKRGQNVTFRCDPISEHNRLYWYRQTLGQGPEFLTYFQNEAQLEKSRLLSDRFSAERPKGSFSTLEIQRTEQGDSAMYLCASSLGQGEAFFGQGTRLTVV.